This T cell receptor (beta chain) emerged from a study of CD8 T cells in Susac syndrome. The CDR3 has 18 residues. Germline-derived CDR1 and CDR2 are MGHRA and YSYEKL. Trimming at V came to 1 base and at J to 4 bases, leaving 10 bases not matched to a gene. Reverse transcription of roughly 0.5 to 1 ug RNA used random hexamers. Amplification of TCR beta CDR3 across 54 Vbeta and 13 Jbeta was performed with immunoSEQ multiplex PCR. TCRdb itself ran the immunoSEQ multiplex PCR reads through MiXCR, one entry per CDR3 protein. The sample lists approximately 76,000 distinct CDR3 sequences; about 95% were seen once. The study sequenced TCR beta in blood CD8+ and CD4+ T cells. The multiple sclerosis controls, all treatment-naive patients, had relapsing-remitting disease that was stable or active.

The receptor's source is a human donor with multiple sclerosis. V and J are TRBV4-1 and TRBJ2-6, with 7 bases that match TRBD1. The sequenced material came from CD8+ T cells from PBMCs. The CDR3 spells CASSQVPPTGVGANVLTF. CDR3 DNA: TGCGCCAGCAGCCAAGTGCCTCCAACAGGGGTCGGGGCCAACGTCCTGACTTTC.